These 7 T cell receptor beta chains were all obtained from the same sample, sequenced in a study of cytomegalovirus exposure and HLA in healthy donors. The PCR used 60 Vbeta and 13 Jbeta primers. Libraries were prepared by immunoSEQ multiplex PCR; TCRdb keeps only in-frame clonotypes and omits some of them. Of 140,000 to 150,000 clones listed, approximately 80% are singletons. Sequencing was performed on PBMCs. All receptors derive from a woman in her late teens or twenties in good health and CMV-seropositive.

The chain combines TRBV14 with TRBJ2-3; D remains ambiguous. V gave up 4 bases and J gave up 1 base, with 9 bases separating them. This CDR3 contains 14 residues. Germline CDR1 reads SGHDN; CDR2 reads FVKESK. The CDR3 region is CASSPTWGTDTQYF. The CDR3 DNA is TGTGCCAGCAGCCCGACTTGGGGCACAGATACGCAGTATTTT. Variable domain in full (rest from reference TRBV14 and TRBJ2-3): EAGVTQFPSHSVIEKGQTVTLRCDPISGHDNLYWYRRVMGKEIKFLLHFVKESKQDESGMPNNRFLAERTGGTYSTLKVQPAELEDSGVYFCASSPTWGTDTQYFGPGTRLTVL.

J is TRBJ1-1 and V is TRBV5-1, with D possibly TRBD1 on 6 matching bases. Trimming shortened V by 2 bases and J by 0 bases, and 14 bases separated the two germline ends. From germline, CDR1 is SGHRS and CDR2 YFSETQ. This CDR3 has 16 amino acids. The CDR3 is CASSLVPQGMNTEAFF. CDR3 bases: TGCGCCAGCAGCTTAGTACCACAGGGCATGAACACTGAAGCTTTCTTT.

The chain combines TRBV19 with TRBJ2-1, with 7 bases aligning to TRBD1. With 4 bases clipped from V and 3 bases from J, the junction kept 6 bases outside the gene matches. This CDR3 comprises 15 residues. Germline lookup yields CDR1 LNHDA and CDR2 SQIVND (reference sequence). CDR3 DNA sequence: TGTGCCAGTAGTAGAAGACAGGGTCTCTACAATGAGCAGTTCTTC. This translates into CASSRRQGLYNEQFF. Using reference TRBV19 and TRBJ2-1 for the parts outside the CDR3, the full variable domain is DGGITQSPKYLFRKEGQNVTLSCEQNLNHDAMYWYRQDPGQGLRLIYYSQIVNDFQKGDIAEGYSVSREKKESFPLTVTSAQKNPTAFYLCASSRRQGLYNEQFFGPGTRLTVL.

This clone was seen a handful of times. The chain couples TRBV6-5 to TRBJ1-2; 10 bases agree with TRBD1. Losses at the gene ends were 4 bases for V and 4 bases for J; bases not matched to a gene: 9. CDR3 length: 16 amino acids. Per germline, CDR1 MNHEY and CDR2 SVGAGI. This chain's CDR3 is CASSSLDRGQTYGYTF. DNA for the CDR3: TGTGCCAGCAGTTCCCTAGACAGGGGGCAGACCTATGGCTACACCTTC.

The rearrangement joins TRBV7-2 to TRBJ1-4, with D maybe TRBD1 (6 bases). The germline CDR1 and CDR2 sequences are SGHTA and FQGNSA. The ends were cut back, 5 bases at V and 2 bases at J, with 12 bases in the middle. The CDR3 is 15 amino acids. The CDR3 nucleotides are TGTGCCAGCAGCATATTGGGGGCCACTAATGAAAAACTGTTTTTT. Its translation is CASSILGATNEKLFF.

The CDR3 reads CASSPQGAANEKLFF. CDR3 nucleotides: TGTGCCAGTAGTCCGCAGGGGGCGGCTAATGAAAAACTGTTTTTT. The rearrangement uses TRBV19 and TRBJ1-4, with 8 positions matching TRBD1. CDR3 length: 15 amino acids. Trimming at V came to 5 bases and at J to 3 bases, leaving 5 bases not matched to a gene. Germline V gives CDR1 LNHDA, CDR2 SQIVND (reference sequence).

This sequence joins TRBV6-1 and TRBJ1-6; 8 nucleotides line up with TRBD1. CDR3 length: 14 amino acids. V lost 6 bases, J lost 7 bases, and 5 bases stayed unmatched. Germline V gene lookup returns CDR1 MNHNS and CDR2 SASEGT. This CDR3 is CASRLQGGNSPLHF. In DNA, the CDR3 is TGTGCCAGCAGACTACAGGGGGGCAATTCACCCCTCCACTTT.